These T cell receptor beta chains were read from a single sample in a study of shared T cell receptors in the human thymus. Libraries were prepared by immunoSEQ multiplex PCR; TCRdb keeps only in-frame clonotypes and omits some of them. Of under 450,000 clones in the sample, approximately 95% were seen once. The sequencing input was thymocytes. These receptors were collected from a human donor. The CDR3 runs from the conserved cysteine through the conserved F or W. A D gene is named only where the DNA matches it firmly. Clone size is stated in some rows and not others, as once, few, many or a class when expanded.

D gene	J gene	clone size	V gene	CDR3 protein	CDR3 DNA
TRBD2	TRBJ2-1	NA	TRBV5-4	CASSFTTSGTCNEQFF	TGTGCCAGCAGCTTTACGACTAGCGGGACCTGCAATGAGCAGTTCTTC
NA	TRBJ1-1	NA	TRBV4-1	CASSQDWGAEAFF	TGCGCCAGCAGCCAAGATTGGGGAGCTGAAGCTTTCTTT
TRBD1	TRBJ1-2	NA	TRBV28	CASSLPRQGDGYTF	TGTGCCAGCAGTTTACCTCGACAGGGAGATGGCTACACCTTC
NA	TRBJ1-2	NA	TRBV7-9	CASIQGRGYTF	TGTGCCAGCATCCAGGGACGTGGCTACACCTTC
NA	TRBJ2-6	NA	TRBV18	CASSYWSGDSGANVLTF	TGTGCCAGCTCATACTGGAGCGGAGACTCTGGGGCCAACGTCCTGACTTTC
TRBD2	TRBJ2-7	NA	TRBV6-5	CASTRTSSYEQYF	TGTGCCAGCACCAGGACTAGCTCCTACGAACAGTACTTC
NA	TRBJ1-4	NA	TRBV9	CASSVFRTASNEKLFF	TGTGCCAGCAGCGTATTCCGGACAGCGTCTAATGAAAAACTGTTTTTT
TRBD2	TRBJ2-3	NA	TRBV28	CASFARTSGLTDTQYF	TGTGCCAGCTTTGCCCGGACTAGCGGACTCACAGATACGCAGTATTTT
NA	TRBJ1-1	few	TRBV6-7	CASSYCPGFF	TGTGCCAGCAGTTACTGTCCAGGTTTCTTT
NA	TRBJ2-1	NA	TRBV11-3	CASSLDPFSYNEQFF	TGTGCCAGCAGCTTAGATCCCTTCTCCTACAATGAGCAGTTCTTC
NA	TRBJ2-7	NA	TRBV30	CAWTKPSALITYEQYF	TGTGCCTGGACTAAGCCTAGCGCCCTAATTACCTACGAGCAGTACTTC
TRBD2	TRBJ2-7	NA	TRBV27	CASSSRGKPNSGLAGGLSYEQYF	TGTGCCAGCAGTTCTCGGGGCAAGCCTAACTCGGGACTAGCGGGAGGGTTGTCTTACGAGCAGTACTTC
NA	TRBJ1-5	NA	TRBV10-2	CASSQREINQPQHF	TGCGCCAGCAGTCAGAGAGAAATCAATCAGCCCCAGCATTTT
TRBD1	TRBJ1-1	NA	TRBV25-1	CASSESAHRGSDTEAFF	TGTGCCAGCAGTGAATCAGCCCACAGGGGGTCTGACACTGAAGCTTTCTTT
NA	TRBJ2-2	NA	TRBV27	CASSLHTGELFF	TGTGCCAGCAGTTTACACACCGGGGAGCTGTTTTTT
NA	TRBJ2-7	NA	TRBV7-6	CASSPSGKTASYEQYF	TGTGCCAGCAGCCCCAGTGGCAAGACAGCCTCCTACGAGCAGTACTTC
NA	TRBJ2-7	NA	TRBV5-6	CASSAVSGESEQYF	TGTGCCAGCAGCGCAGTGAGCGGTGAAAGCGAGCAGTACTTC
TRBD1	TRBJ1-2	NA	TRBV28	CASRGQGAPTNYGYTF	TGTGCCAGCAGAGGACAGGGGGCGCCTACTAACTATGGCTACACCTTC
TRBD2	TRBJ2-7	NA	TRBV5-1	CASSYLAGGYEQYF	TGCGCCAGCAGCTACCTAGCGGGAGGCTACGAGCAGTACTTC
NA	TRBJ1-3	NA	TRBV5-6	CASFLKSRAGNTIYF	TGTGCCAGCTTTCTCAAATCTAGGGCTGGAAACACCATATATTTT
NA	TRBJ1-5	NA	TRBV4-1	CASSQDDRRLDDPYSNQPQHF	TGCGCCAGCAGCCAAGATGACAGGAGACTGGATGACCCTTATAGCAATCAGCCCCAGCATTTT
NA	TRBJ2-1	NA	TRBV29-1	CSVEDRGQDYRYNEQFF	TGCAGCGTTGAAGATCGGGGCCAGGACTATCGTTACAATGAGCAGTTCTTC
NA	TRBJ1-3	NA	TRBV11-3	CARFRRRSGNTIYF	TGTGCCAGGTTCAGGCGCCGCTCTGGAAACACCATATATTTT
TRBD2	TRBJ2-5	NA	TRBV28	CASSFKRSRGGSHSAAQYF	TGTGCCAGCAGTTTCAAGAGATCTAGGGGCGGGAGTCACTCGGCGGCCCAGTACTTC
NA	TRBJ1-2	once	TRBV6-1	CASSEEGDLLYGYTF	TGTGCCAGCAGTGAAGAGGGGGATCTCCTGTATGGCTACACCTTC
TRBD1	TRBJ2-3	NA	TRBV5-1	CASSPYTGEDTQYF	TGCGCCAGCAGCCCCTATACAGGGGAAGATACGCAGTATTTT
TRBD1	TRBJ1-1	NA	TRBV18	CASSPLDRGEAFF	TGTGCCAGCTCACCCTTGGACAGGGGAGAAGCTTTCTTT
NA	TRBJ1-3	NA	TRBV19	CASSIEESSGNTIYF	TGTGCCAGTAGTATAGAGGAATCCTCTGGAAACACCATATATTTT
NA	TRBJ2-1	NA	TRBV5-1	CASSSTNKQFF	TGCGCCAGCAGCTCTACAAACAAGCAGTTCTTC
NA	TRBJ2-1	NA	TRBV4-3	CASSQDQDWVLDEQFF	TGCGCCAGCAGCCAAGATCAGGATTGGGTTTTGGATGAGCAGTTCTTC
NA	TRBJ2-4	NA	TRBV6-4	CASSDSIGGKNIQYF	TGTGCCAGCAGTGACTCGATCGGGGGTAAAAACATTCAGTACTTC
NA	TRBJ1-3	NA	TRBV13	CASSSVGGTPVNLSGNTIYF	TGTGCCAGCAGCTCCGTCGGGGGGACACCCGTGAACCTCTCTGGAAACACCATATATTTT
TRBD1	TRBJ2-4	NA	TRBV12-5	CASGDTGGQAKNIQYF	TGTGCTAGTGGTGATACAGGGGGCCAAGCCAAAAACATTCAGTACTTC
NA	TRBJ2-3	NA	TRBV4-1	CASSQESRDSRVGTQYF	TGCGCCAGCAGCCAAGAGAGTAGGGACTCCCGAGTGGGTACGCAGTATTTT
TRBD2	TRBJ2-5	NA	TRBV2	CASSETTSAFQETQYF	TGTGCCAGCAGTGAAACGACTAGCGCCTTCCAAGAGACCCAGTACTTC
NA	TRBJ1-1	NA	TRBV7-6	CASSTSRSTGMNTEAFF	TGTGCCAGCAGCACCAGTCGTTCTACGGGGATGAACACTGAAGCTTTCTTT
NA	TRBJ1-1	NA	TRBV5-4	CASSLSVLSTEAFF	TGTGCCAGCAGCCTATCGGTACTTTCCACTGAAGCTTTCTTT
TRBD2	TRBJ2-1	NA	TRBV5-1	CASSPRVRLAGMYNEQFF	TGCGCCAGCAGCCCTCGCGTCAGACTAGCGGGCATGTACAATGAGCAGTTCTTC
NA	TRBJ2-1	NA	TRBV27	CASSLSRGGYNEQFF	TGTGCCAGCAGTTTATCGAGAGGAGGGTACAATGAGCAGTTCTTC
TRBD1	TRBJ2-2	NA	TRBV29-1	CSVGDRGMTGELFF	TGCAGCGTCGGGGACAGGGGGATGACCGGGGAGCTGTTTTTT
NA	TRBJ2-1	NA	TRBV5-6	CASSFGTGAEQFF	TGTGCCAGCAGCTTCGGAACCGGGGCTGAGCAGTTCTTC
TRBD1	TRBJ1-1	NA	TRBV28	CAGATTGVTEAFF	TGTGCCGGAGCGACTACAGGGGTCACTGAAGCTTTCTTT
TRBD2	TRBJ2-7	NA	TRBV19	CASSIGEGFSFEQYF	TGTGCCAGTAGTATAGGGGAGGGATTCTCGTTCGAGCAGTACTTC
NA	TRBJ2-2	NA	TRBV7-2	CASSHRGPGRNTGELFF	TGTGCCAGCAGCCACCGAGGCCCGGGACGGAACACCGGGGAGCTGTTTTTT
NA	TRBJ2-1	NA	TRBV19	CASTGYNEQFF	TGTGCCAGCACAGGGTACAATGAGCAGTTCTTC
NA	TRBJ2-7	NA	TRBV5-1	CASTIAPGAFLQYF	TGCGCCAGCACTATAGCTCCGGGAGCCTTCCTGCAGTACTTC
TRBD1	TRBJ2-7	NA	TRBV25-1	CASSEITGGSSFSHEQYF	TGTGCCAGCAGTGAAATAACAGGGGGCAGTTCGTTCAGCCACGAGCAGTACTTC
NA	TRBJ2-7	NA	TRBV27	CASSHSYEQYF	TGTGCCAGCAGTCACTCCTACGAGCAGTACTTC
NA	TRBJ2-1	once	TRBV20-1	CSATASFEQFF	TGCAGTGCTACCGCTAGCTTCGAGCAGTTCTTC
NA	TRBJ2-1	once	TRBV27	CASSLTRGGYNEQFF	TGTGCCAGCAGTTTAACTCGCGGAGGTTACAATGAGCAGTTCTTC
NA	TRBJ2-7	NA	TRBV30	CACRGRDTYEQYF	TGTGCCTGCCGGGGGCGGGACACCTACGAGCAGTACTTC
NA	TRBJ1-5	NA	TRBV28	CASSHQQGHHSNQPQHF	TGTGCCAGCAGCCATCAACAGGGCCACCATAGCAATCAGCCCCAGCATTTT
TRBD1	TRBJ1-4	NA	TRBV5-4	CASSFDRQGPNEKLFF	TGTGCCAGCAGCTTCGACCGACAGGGGCCTAATGAAAAACTGTTTTTT
TRBD2	TRBJ2-1	NA	TRBV19	CASSTLTSVPYNEQFF	TGTGCCAGTAGTACCTTAACTAGCGTCCCCTACAATGAGCAGTTCTTC
NA	TRBJ2-1	NA	TRBV7-3	CASSLRSQFF	TGTGCCAGCAGCTTAAGGTCGCAGTTCTTC
TRBD1	TRBJ2-1	NA	TRBV19	CASSGDRGVNEQFF	TGTGCCAGTAGCGGGGACAGGGGTGTGAATGAGCAGTTCTTC
NA	TRBJ1-5	NA	TRBV13	CASSAGTEQPQHF	TGTGCCAGCAGCGCCGGGACGGAACAGCCCCAGCATTTT